Listed here are 5 T cell receptor beta chains from one sample, sequenced in a study of T cells in Graves' hyperthyroidism and ophthalmopathy (dated by TCRdb to the late 2010s). The library was built by means of multiplex PCR. TCRdb lists the instrument as Illumina HiSeq 2000. Amplification of TCR beta CDR3 regions was carried out from RNA transcripts. The TCR CDR3 was subjected to a first round of RT-PCR using the HTBI primer set and the Qiagen OneStep RT-PCR kit. In TCRdb, the public reads were trimmed at Q25 with fastp and aligned with MiXCR, with productive beta chains retained. Each CDR3 protein gets just one entry, which takes the most common genes and DNA from the rows behind it. This sample lists about 350,000 distinct CDR3 sequences; roughly 13% were detected once. The top ten clones comprise approximately 23% of the sample. The sample comprised blood. The receptor source for this set is a woman in her thirties with Graves' hyperthyroidism.

The chain combines TRBV19 with TRBJ2-2, with D tentatively TRBD2 (5 bases). The CDR3 is 14 residues long. Germline CDR1 is LNHDA and CDR2 is SQIVND (reference sequence). V was shortened by 6 bases and J by 5 bases, with 13 bases between the two germline ends. The chain's CDR3 is CASSQPSRTGELFF. The CDR3 DNA is TGTGCCAGTAGCCAACCTAGCCGAACCGGGGAGCTGTTTTTT.

A few counts support this clonotype. The J gene is TRBJ1-5, the V gene TRBV5-1; 7 nucleotides match TRBD1. J lost 8 bases, V lost 4 bases, and 9 bases had no gene match. Germline CDR1 SGHRS, CDR2 YFSETQ. CDR3 length: 14 residues. The CDR3 DNA is TGCGCCAGCAGCGTAGGGGGCGCAGGGGAGCCCCAGCATTTT. This translates into CASSVGGAGEPQHF.

The CDR3 reads CASSPPTGVIQETQYF. Here the CDR3 DNA reads TGTGCCAGCTCACCCCCGACAGGGGTAATACAAGAGACCCAGTACTTC. The chain links TRBV18 to TRBJ2-5; 8 bases are shared with TRBD1. CDR1 and CDR2 from the germline V gene are KGHSH and LQKENI. CDR3 size: 16 residues. J gave up 2 bases and V 3 bases, and 8 bases lay outside the gene matches. The whole variable domain, remainder taken from reference TRBV18 and TRBJ2-5, is NAGVMQNPRHLVRRRGQEARLRCSPMKGHSHVYWYRQLPEEGLKFMVYLQKENIIDESGMPKERFSAEFPKEGPSILRIQQVVRGDSAAYFCASSPPTGVIQETQYFGPGTRLLVL.

This clonotype was counted many times. A read error may produce the germline difference seen at one junction end. The V gene is TRBV12-3 or TRBV12-4, the J gene TRBJ1-5; D uncertain. This CDR3 contains 18 residues. Here the CDR3 DNA reads TGTGCCGGCAGCGTTGGGGTGGCAGGCCCCTACAGCAATCAGCCCCAGCATTTT. As protein: CAGSVGVAGPYSNQPQHF.

This clonotype has ten or more counts. The chain joins TRBV28 to TRBJ2-7; D unresolved. Germline CDR1 reads MDHEN; CDR2 reads SYDVKM. CDR3 size: 14 residues. With 5 bases removed from V and 2 bases from J, the gap between germline ends came to 13 bases. The CDR3 loop reads CASSLGSLPYEQYF. CDR3 coding DNA: TGTGCCAGCAGTCTCGGGTCTCTTCCCTACGAGCAGTACTTC. Full variable domain (rest looked up from reference TRBV28 and TRBJ2-7): DVKVTQSSRYLVKRTGEKVFLECVQDMDHENMFWYRQDPGLGLRLIYFSYDVKMKEKGDIPEGYSVSREKKERFSLILESASTNQTSMYLCASSLGSLPYEQYFGPGTRLTVT.